Presented here are 15 T cell receptor beta chains from one specimen sequenced in a study of cytomegalovirus exposure and HLA in healthy donors. Both 60 Vbeta primers and 13 Jbeta primers went into the PCR. The repertoire was sequenced with immunoSEQ multiplex PCR; TCRdb's copy has only in-frame clones and lacks some. The sample lists 200,000 to 250,000 clones, about 80% seen once, with 0.58% in the top ten. The sample comprised PBMCs. These receptors were taken from a woman in her thirties or forties in good health and CMV-seronegative.

V and J are TRBV28 and TRBJ1-5; D is possibly TRBD1 (5 bases). This CDR3 comprises 15 residues. Per germline, CDR1 MDHEN and CDR2 SYDVKM. V shed 2 bases and J shed 4 bases, with 12 bases lying between them. The CDR3 sequence: CASSLQSAGNQPQHF. The CDR3 nucleotides are TGTGCCAGCAGTTTACAGTCGGCAGGGAATCAGCCCCAGCATTTT.

Here the CDR3 reads CAISETGGLNTGELFF. The CDR3 DNA is TGTGCCATCAGTGAGACAGGGGGTTTGAACACCGGGGAGCTGTTTTTT. The chain links TRBV10-3 to TRBJ2-2, with 8 bases aligning to TRBD1. Losses at the gene ends were 2 bases for V and 1 base for J; bases not matched to a gene: 3. This CDR3 has 16 amino acids. Germline CDR1 ENHRY, CDR2 SYGVKD.

The rearrangement links TRBV6-1 to TRBJ2-5, with 9 bases that match TRBD1. With V trimmed by 2 bases and J by 1 base, 2 bases remained unmatched. This CDR3 spans 15 amino acids. Per germline, CDR1 MNHNS and CDR2 SASEGT. The CDR3 is CASSEWGQGQETQYF. The CDR3, as DNA: TGTGCCAGCAGTGAATGGGGACAGGGCCAAGAGACCCAGTACTTC.

The rearrangement links TRBV5-8 to TRBJ1-5, with D perhaps TRBD1 (5 bases). Germline V gene data show CDR1 as SGHTS and CDR2 as YDEGEE. The CDR3 extends over 14 amino acids. Trimming removed 4 bases from V and 4 bases from J, with 12 bases in between. The CDR3 coding sequence is TGTGCCAGCAGCCGCGGGACCCCGAATCAGCCCCAGCATTTT. Its translation: CASSRGTPNQPQHF.

This clone was observed once. This chain's CDR3 is CASSFGRGGYEQYF. The CDR3 nucleotides read TGTGCCAGCAGTTTTGGACGAGGGGGCTACGAGCAGTACTTC. The rearrangement links TRBV6-5 to TRBJ2-7, with a weak D call TRBD1 (6 bases). The CDR3 consists of 14 residues. Germline V lookup: CDR1 MNHEY, CDR2 SVGAGI. Trimming cost V 4 bases and J 3 bases, with 13 bases left between them.

This chain links TRBV30 with TRBJ2-1; D uncertain. The germline V gene encodes CDR1 GTSNPN and CDR2 SVGIG (reference sequence). The CDR3 has 14 amino acids. V was clipped by 8 bases and J by 2 bases, with 16 bases between them. This CDR3 reads CAGPKRPAYNEQFF. CDR3 coding DNA: TGTGCCGGGCCGAAAAGGCCGGCCTACAATGAGCAGTTCTTC.

The chain joins TRBV2 to TRBJ2-5; 7 nucleotides align to TRBD1. The V segment lost 8 bases and the J segment 1 base; nucleotides outside the gene matches: 7. Germline-derived CDR1 and CDR2 are SNHLY and FYNNEI. CDR3 length: 14 amino acids. The CDR3 region has the DNA TGTGCCAGCGAGGGGGCCGAATTCCAAGAGACCCAGTACTTC. This encodes CASEGAEFQETQYF.

The chain carries TRBV2 and TRBJ2-1; D is possibly TRBD1 (6 bases). This CDR3 is built from 14 residues. V shed 6 bases and J shed 4 bases, with 13 bases lying between them. Germline V CDR1 and CDR2: SNHLY, FYNNEI. The CDR3: CASSTGTRYNEQFF. CDR3 coding DNA: TGTGCCAGCAGCACCGGGACACGGTACAATGAGCAGTTCTTC. Full variable domain (outside the CDR3, taken from reference TRBV2 and TRBJ2-1): EPEVTQTPSHQVTQMGQEVILRCVPISNHLYFYWYRQILGQKVEFLVSFYNNEISEKSEIFDDQFSVERPDGSNFTLKIRSTKLEDSAMYFCASSTGTRYNEQFFGPGTRLTVL.

CDR3 nucleotide sequence: TGTGCCAGCAGCCGGACAGGGTCGAACACTGAAGCTTTCTTT. Its protein is CASSRTGSNTEAFF. The gene calls are TRBV9 and TRBJ1-1; 8 nucleotides align to TRBD1. J gave up 1 base and V 4 bases, and 3 bases lay outside the gene matches. The CDR3 runs to 14 residues. CDR1 and CDR2 (germline): SGDLS, YYNGEE.

The rearrangement uses TRBV30 and TRBJ1-2; the D is unclear. Per germline, CDR1 GTSNPN and CDR2 SVGIG (reference sequence). CDR3 length: 12 residues. V shed 6 bases and J shed 4 bases, with 12 bases lying between them. CDR3 sequence: CACIPRSYGYTF. The CDR3 region has the DNA TGTGCCTGCATACCCCGGAGCTATGGCTACACCTTC.

A single count supports this clone. The chain recombines TRBV13 with TRBJ2-3; D is unresolved. CDR1 and CDR2 (germline): PRHDT, FYEKMQ (reference sequence). The CDR3 runs to 13 residues. V lost 4 bases, J lost 5 bases, and 10 bases lay in between. The CDR3 sequence is CASSSTVIDTQYF. CDR3 sequence (DNA): TGTGCCAGCAGCTCTACAGTGATAGATACGCAGTATTTT. The full variable domain, rest sourced from reference TRBV13 and TRBJ2-3, is AAGVIQSPRHLIKEKRETATLKCYPIPRHDTVYWYQQGPGQDPQFLISFYEKMQSDKGSIPDRFSAQQFSDYHSELNMSSLELGDSALYFCASSSTVIDTQYFGPGTRLTVL.

The J gene is TRBJ1-2, the V gene TRBV19, with D possibly being TRBD1 (5 bases). Trimming took off 5 bases at V and 3 bases at J, with 19 bases between the two ends. The CDR3 sequence is 16 residues long. Germline V gives CDR1 LNHDA, CDR2 SQIVND (reference sequence). The CDR3 DNA is TGTGCCAGTAGTCTCCCCCGGGGGGACCACGACTATGGCTACACCTTC. Translated: CASSLPRGDHDYGYTF.

The chain joins TRBV15 to TRBJ2-3; a weak D match, TRBD2 (5 bases). Trimming stripped 1 base from V and 6 bases from J, with 11 bases between. Germline V gene data show CDR1 as LNHNV and CDR2 as YYDKDF (reference sequence). CDR3 length: 14 amino acids. CDR3 coding DNA: TGTGCCACCAGCAGAGTTGCTAGCAGTGATACGCAGTATTTT. It yields the protein CATSRVASSDTQYF.

The chain is built from TRBV5-1 and TRBJ2-3; TRBD2 matches 14 bases. Trimming removed 3 bases from V and 1 base from J; junction bases left unmatched: 10. The V gene's germline CDR1 is SGHRS and CDR2 YFSETQ. This CDR3 region has 19 residues. In DNA form, the CDR3 reads TGCGCCAGCAGCTCCGGACTAGCGGGGGGAAGTGACGGCACAGATACGCAGTATTTT. Translated: CASSSGLAGGSDGTDTQYF.

V usage is TRBV11-2 and J usage is TRBJ1-2, with 8 bases aligning to TRBD1. Losses at the gene ends were 5 bases for V and 7 bases for J; bases not matched to a gene: 9. The CDR3 is 14 amino acids. In germline, CDR1 is SGHAT, CDR2 FQNNGV. The CDR3 protein is CASSRGRGTGGYTF. The CDR3 nucleotides are TGTGCCAGCAGCCGCGGTCGGGGGACAGGTGGCTACACCTTC. Full variable domain (rest looked up from reference TRBV11-2 and TRBJ1-2): EAGVAQSPRYKIIEKRQSVAFWCNPISGHATLYWYQQILGQGPKLLIQFQNNGVVDDSQLPKDRFSAERLKGVDSTLKIQPAKLEDSAVYLCASSRGRGTGGYTFGSGTRLTVV.